The sequence of this T cell receptor beta chain was determined in a study of T-cell reconstitution after alpha-beta-depleted transplantation in children. Broader study findings: One year after transplant, T-cell counts and diversity came mostly from newly produced T cells. Diversity of TCRbeta at day 60 was high in some patients, arising from surviving recipient T cells and thymic progenitors. Several hundred rapidly expanded clones from non-depleted graft cells reportedly supplied alpha-beta T cells about two months post-transplant.

Unique molecular identifiers were incorporated into the prepared TCRbeta library. TCRdb reprocessed the PCR reads via MiXCR and lists one record per CDR3 protein. In the table there are about 16,000 distinct CDR3 sequences, roughly 7.6% of which are singletons. Germline CDR1 and CDR2: LGHNA and YNFKEQ. V was pared by 8 bases and J by 7 bases, with 17 bases between. The CDR3 has 13 amino acids. As for this clonotype: Its target is not known.

The receptor's source is a boy younger than two who had a stem cell transplant for Wiskott-Aldrich syndrome, so the T cells may come from the graft donor. The sample here was PBMCs, mostly from graft donor cells, taken 60 days after TCRalphabeta/CD19-depleted stem cell transplant. This chain connects TRBV4-2 to TRBJ2-5; D may be TRBD2 (5 bases). The CDR3 DNA follows: TGTGCCAGCGGCCCCGGACTCCTCGGGACCCAGTACTTC. Amino acids: CASGPGLLGTQYF.